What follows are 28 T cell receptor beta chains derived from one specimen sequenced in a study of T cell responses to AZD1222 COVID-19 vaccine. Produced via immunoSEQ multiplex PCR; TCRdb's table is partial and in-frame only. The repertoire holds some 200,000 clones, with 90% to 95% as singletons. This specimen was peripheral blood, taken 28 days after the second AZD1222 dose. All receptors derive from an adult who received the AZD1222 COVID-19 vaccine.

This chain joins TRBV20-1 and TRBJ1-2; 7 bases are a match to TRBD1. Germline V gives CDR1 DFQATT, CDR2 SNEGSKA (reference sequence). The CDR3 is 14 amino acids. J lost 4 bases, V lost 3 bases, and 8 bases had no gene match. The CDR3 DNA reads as TGCAGTGCTAGTGCAGGGGGTCATAGCTATGGCTACACCTTC. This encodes CSASAGGHSYGYTF.

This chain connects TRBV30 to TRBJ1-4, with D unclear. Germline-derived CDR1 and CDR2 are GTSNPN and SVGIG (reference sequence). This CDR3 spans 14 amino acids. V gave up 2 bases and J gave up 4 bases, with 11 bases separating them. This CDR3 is CAWSLQAINEKLFF. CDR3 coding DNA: TGTGCCTGGAGTCTTCAGGCAATTAATGAAAAACTGTTTTTT.

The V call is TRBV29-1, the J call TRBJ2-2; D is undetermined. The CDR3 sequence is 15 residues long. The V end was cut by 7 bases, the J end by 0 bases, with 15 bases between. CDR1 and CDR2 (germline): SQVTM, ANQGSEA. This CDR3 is CSAEVLFANTGELFF. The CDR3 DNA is TGCAGCGCCGAGGTCCTGTTCGCGAACACCGGGGAGCTGTTTTTT.

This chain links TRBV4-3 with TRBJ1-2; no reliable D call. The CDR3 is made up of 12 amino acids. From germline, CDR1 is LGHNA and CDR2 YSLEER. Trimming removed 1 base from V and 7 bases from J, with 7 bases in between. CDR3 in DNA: TGCGCCAGCAGCCAAGTTAGCGGTGGCTACACCTTC. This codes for CASSQVSGGYTF.

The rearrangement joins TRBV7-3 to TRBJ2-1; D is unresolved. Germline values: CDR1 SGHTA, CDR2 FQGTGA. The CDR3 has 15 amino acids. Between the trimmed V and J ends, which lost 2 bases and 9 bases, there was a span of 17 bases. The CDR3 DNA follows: TGTGCCAGCAGCTTAGTGGTTGAGAGAATGGGTGAGCAGTTCTTC. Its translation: CASSLVVERMGEQFF.

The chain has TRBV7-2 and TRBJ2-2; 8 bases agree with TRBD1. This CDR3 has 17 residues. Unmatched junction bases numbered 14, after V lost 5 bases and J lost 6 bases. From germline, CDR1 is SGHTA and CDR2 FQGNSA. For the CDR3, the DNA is TGTGCCAGCAGCCCTAGGGGGGCAGGGGGCAGTGCCGGGGAGCTGTTTTTT. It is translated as CASSPRGAGGSAGELFF.

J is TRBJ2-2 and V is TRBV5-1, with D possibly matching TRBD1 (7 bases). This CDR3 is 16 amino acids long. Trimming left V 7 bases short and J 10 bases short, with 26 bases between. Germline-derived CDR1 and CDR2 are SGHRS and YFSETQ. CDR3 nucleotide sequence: TGCGCCAGCCGCCTTTCAGGGGGGTCTCGGGGCGTGGAGCTGTTTTTT. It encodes CASRLSGGSRGVELFF.

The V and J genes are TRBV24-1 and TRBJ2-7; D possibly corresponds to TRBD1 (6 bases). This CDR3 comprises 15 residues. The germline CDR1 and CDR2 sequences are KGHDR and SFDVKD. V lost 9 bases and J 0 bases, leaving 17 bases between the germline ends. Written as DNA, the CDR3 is TGTGCCACCCTTATAGGGCAGGGGCACTCCTACGAGCAGTACTTC. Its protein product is CATLIGQGHSYEQYF.

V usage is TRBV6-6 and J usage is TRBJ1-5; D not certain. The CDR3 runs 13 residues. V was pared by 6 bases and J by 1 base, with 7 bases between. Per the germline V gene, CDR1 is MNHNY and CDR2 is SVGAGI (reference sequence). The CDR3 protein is CASSRQSNQPQHF. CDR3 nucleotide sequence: TGTGCCAGCAGCAGGCAGAGCAATCAGCCCCAGCATTTT.

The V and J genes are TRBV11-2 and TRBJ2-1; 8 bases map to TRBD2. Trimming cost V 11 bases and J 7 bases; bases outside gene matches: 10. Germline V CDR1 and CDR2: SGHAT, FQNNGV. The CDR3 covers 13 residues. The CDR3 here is CACRQGLVNEQFF. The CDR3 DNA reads TGTGCCTGCCGGCAGGGACTAGTAAATGAGCAGTTCTTC.

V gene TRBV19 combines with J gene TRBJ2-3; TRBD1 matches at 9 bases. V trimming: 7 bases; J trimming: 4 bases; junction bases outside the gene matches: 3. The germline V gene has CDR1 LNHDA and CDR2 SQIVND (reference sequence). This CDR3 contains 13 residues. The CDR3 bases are TGTGCCAGTATGGACAGGGGCCCAGATACGCAGTATTTT. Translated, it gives CASMDRGPDTQYF. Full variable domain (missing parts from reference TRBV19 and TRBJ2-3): DGGITQSPKYLFRKEGQNVTLSCEQNLNHDAMYWYRQDPGQGLRLIYYSQIVNDFQKGDIAEGYSVSREKKESFPLTVTSAQKNPTAFYLCASMDRGPDTQYFGPGTRLTVL.

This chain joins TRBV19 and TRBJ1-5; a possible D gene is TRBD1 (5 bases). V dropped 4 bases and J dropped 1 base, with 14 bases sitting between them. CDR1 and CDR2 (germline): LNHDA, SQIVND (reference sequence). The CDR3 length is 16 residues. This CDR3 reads CASSSRDLGSNQPQHF. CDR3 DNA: TGTGCCAGTAGTAGCCGGGACCTGGGGAGCAATCAGCCCCAGCATTTT.

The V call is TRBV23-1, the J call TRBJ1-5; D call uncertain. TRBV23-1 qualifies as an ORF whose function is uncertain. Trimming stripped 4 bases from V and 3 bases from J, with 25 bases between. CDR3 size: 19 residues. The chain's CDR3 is CASSRPPSFISGLNQPQHF. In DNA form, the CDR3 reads TGCGCCAGCAGTCGCCCTCCGAGTTTTATTTCCGGACTCAATCAGCCCCAGCATTTT.

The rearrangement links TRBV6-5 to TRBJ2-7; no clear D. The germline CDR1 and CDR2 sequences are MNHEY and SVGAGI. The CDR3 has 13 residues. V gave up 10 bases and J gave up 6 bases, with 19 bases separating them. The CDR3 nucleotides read TGTGCCACGCAAGTGACGCGAACGGGCGAGCAGTACTTC. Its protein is CATQVTRTGEQYF.

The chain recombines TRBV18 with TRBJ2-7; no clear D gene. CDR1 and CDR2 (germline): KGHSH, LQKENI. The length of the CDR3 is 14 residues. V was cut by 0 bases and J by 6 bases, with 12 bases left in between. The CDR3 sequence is CASSPPGPGSEQYF. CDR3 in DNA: TGTGCCAGCTCACCACCGGGCCCCGGCAGCGAGCAGTACTTC.

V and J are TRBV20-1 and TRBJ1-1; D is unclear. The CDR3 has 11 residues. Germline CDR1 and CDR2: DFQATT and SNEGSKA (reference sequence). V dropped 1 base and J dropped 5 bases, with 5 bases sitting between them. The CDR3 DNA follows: TGCAGTGCTAGAGGGGTTACTGAAGCTTTCTTT. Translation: CSARGVTEAFF.

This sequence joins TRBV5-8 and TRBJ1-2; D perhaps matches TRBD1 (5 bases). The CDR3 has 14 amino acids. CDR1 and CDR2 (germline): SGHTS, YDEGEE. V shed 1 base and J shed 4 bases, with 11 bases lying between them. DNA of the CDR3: TGTGCCAGCAGCTTGAGTAGGGGTGCCTATGGCTACACCTTC. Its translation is CASSLSRGAYGYTF.

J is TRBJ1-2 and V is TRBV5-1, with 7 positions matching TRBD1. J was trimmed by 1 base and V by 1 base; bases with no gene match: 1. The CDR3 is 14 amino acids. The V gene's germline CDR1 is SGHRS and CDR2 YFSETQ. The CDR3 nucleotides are TGCGCCAGCAGCTTGCGGGACAGTAACTATGGCTACACCTTC. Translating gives CASSLRDSNYGYTF.

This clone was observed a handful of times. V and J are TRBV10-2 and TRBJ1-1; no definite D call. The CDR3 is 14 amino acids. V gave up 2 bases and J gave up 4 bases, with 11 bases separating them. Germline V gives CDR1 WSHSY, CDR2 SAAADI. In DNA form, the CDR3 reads TGCGCCAGCAGTGAGGACCCCCCTACCACTGAAGCTTTCTTT. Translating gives CASSEDPPTTEAFF.

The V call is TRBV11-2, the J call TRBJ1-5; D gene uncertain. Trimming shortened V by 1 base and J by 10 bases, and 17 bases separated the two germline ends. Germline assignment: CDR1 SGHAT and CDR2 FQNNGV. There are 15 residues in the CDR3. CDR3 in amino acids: CASSLVSGQYSPQHF. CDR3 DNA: TGTGCCAGCAGCTTAGTGAGTGGGCAGTATAGTCCCCAGCATTTT.

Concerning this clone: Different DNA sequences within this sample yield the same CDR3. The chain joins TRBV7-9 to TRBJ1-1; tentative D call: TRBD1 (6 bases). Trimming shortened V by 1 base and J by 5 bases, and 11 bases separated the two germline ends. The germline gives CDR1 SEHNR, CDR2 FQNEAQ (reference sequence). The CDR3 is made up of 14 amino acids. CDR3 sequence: CASSLVQGGTEAFF. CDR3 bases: TGTGCCAGCAGCTTAGTCCAAGGGGGGACTGAAGCTTTCTTT. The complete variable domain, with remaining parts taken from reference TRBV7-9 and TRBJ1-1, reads DTGVSQNPRHKITKRGQNVTFRCDPISEHNRLYWYRQTLGQGPEFLTYFQNEAQLEKSRLLSDRFSAERPKGSFSTLEIQRTEQGDSAMYLCASSLVQGGTEAFFGQGTRLTVV.

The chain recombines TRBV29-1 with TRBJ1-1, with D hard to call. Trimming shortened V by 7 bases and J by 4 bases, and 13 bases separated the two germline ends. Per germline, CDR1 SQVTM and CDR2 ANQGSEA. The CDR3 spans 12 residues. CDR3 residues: CSARGFSTEAFF. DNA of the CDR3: TGCAGCGCCCGCGGGTTTAGCACTGAAGCTTTCTTT. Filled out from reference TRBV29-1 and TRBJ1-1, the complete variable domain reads SAVISQKPSRDICQRGTSLTIQCQVDSQVTMMFWYRQQPGQSLTLIATANQGSEATYESGFVIDKFPISRPNLTFSTLTVSNMSPEDSSIYLCSARGFSTEAFFGQGTRLTVV.

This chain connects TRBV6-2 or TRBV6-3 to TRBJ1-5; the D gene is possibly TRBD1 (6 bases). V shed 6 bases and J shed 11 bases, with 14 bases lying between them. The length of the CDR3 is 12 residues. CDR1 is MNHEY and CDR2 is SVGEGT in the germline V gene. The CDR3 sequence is CASSTGWGTQHF. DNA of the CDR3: TGTGCCAGCAGCACAGGGTGGGGTACCCAGCATTTT.

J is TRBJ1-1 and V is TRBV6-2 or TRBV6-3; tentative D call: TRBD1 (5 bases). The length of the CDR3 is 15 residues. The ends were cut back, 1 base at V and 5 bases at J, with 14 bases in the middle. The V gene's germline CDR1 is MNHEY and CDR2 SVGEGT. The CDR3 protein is CASSYLSRVGTEAFF. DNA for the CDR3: TGTGCCAGCAGTTACTTGTCCAGGGTCGGAACTGAAGCTTTCTTT.

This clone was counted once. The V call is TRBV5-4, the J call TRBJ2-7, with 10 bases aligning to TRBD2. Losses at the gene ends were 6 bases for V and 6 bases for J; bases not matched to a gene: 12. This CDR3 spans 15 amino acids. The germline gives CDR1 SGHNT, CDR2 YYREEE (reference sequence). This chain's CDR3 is CASTPSGSKLGEQYF. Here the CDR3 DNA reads TGTGCCAGCACCCCTAGCGGGAGTAAGTTGGGCGAGCAGTACTTC.

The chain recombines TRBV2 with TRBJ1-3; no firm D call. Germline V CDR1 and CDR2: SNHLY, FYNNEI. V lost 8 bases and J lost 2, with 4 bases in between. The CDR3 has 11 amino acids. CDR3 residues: CASSTGNTIYF. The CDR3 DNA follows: TGTGCCAGCTCAACTGGAAACACCATATATTTT.

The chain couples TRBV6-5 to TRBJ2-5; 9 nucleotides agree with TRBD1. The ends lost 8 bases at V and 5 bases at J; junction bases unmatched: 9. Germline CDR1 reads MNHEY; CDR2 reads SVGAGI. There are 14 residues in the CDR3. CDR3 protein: CASSRDRVPETQYF. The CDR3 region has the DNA TGTGCCAGCTCCCGGGACAGGGTCCCGGAGACCCAGTACTTC.

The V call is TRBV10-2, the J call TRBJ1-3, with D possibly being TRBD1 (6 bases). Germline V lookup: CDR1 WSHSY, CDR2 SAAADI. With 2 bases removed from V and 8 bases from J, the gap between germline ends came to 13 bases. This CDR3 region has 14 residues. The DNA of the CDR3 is TGCGCCAGCAGTGAGGTGGGGGGCCAGGACACCATATATTTT. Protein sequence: CASSEVGGQDTIYF.